The TCR beta chain described here comes from a study of blood T cell repertoires in COVID-19. For the study at large: Donors in the United States, Italy and Spain gave samples during acute or convalescent COVID-19. From T cells, B-cell-depleted T cells, or PBMCs came the material, which was cDNA or gDNA.

In the study's own analysis: From reference gene primer amplification, estimates of nucleated cell counts were derived. The data were produced by immunoSEQ multiplex PCR, yet TCRdb's version contains in-frame clones alone and is incomplete. V, J and clone size derive from that table, while D and trimming were established from the DNA sequence. The table records approximately 160,000 clones, about 80% of them present only once. Losses at the gene ends were 5 bases for V and 2 bases for J; bases not matched to a gene: 6. The CDR3 totals 15 residues. Germline CDR1 and CDR2: MDHEN and SYDVKM. The TCR sequence derives from a man in his 60s with acute or convalescent COVID-19. Sequencing input: peripheral blood. The chain recombines TRBV28 with TRBJ1-3, with 7 bases identical to TRBD1. The CDR3 DNA sequence: TGTGCCAGCAGTCCCTGGGACAGTACTGGAAACACCATATATTTT. As protein: CASSPWDSTGNTIYF.